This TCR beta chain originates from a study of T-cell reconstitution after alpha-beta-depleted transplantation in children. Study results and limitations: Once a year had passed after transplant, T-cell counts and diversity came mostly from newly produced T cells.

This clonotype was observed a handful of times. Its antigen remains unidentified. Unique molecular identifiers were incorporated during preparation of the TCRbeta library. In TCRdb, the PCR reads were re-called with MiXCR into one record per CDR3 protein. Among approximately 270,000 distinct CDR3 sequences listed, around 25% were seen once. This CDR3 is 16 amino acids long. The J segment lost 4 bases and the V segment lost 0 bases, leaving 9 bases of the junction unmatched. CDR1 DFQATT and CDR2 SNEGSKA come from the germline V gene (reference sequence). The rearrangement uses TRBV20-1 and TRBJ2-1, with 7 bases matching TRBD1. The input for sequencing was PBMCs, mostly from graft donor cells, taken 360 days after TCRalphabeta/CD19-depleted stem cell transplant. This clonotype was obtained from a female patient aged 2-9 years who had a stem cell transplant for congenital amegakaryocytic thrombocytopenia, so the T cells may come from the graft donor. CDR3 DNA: TGCAGTGCTAGAGATGAACGGGACAGCGCTTACAATGAGCAGTTCTTC. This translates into CSARDERDSAYNEQFF.